A single T cell receptor (beta chain) is shown here with its context. TCRdb's table, derived via immunoSEQ multiplex PCR, lists solely in-frame clones and lacks some. The table shows around 140,000 clones, with roughly 87% occurring only once. The data were taken from a study of cytomegalovirus exposure and HLA in healthy donors. Germline V gene sequence: CDR1 SGHRS, CDR2 YFSETQ. Trimming took 3 bases from V and 7 from J; bases not matched to a gene: 11. This CDR3 is 16 amino acids long. The chain has TRBV5-1 and TRBJ2-3, with 10 bases identical to TRBD2. This TCR was recovered from a man younger than 35 in good health and CMV-seropositive. The sequencing sample was made of PBMCs. Here the CDR3 DNA reads TGCGCCAGCAGCTCCGGACTAGCGGATCCTTACAATACGCAGTATTTT. It translates to CASSSGLADPYNTQYF.